This T cell receptor beta chain was recovered during a study of shared clonotypes between healthy human individuals. Study-level points and caveats: Several donors showed sharing of about 4.6% of naive CD4 clonotypes. Across subsets, estimated richness was generally greater for naive than for memory populations.

This clone was seen only once. Its antigen is undetermined. The assay was immunoSEQ multiplex PCR, and TCRdb's table has in-frame clones only and misses some. The data hold more than 2,000,000 clones, with 85% to 95% observed a single time. Naive CD45RA+ and memory CD45RA-negative subsets were split from CD4+ cells. Germline lookup yields CDR1 SGHNT and CDR2 YYREEE (reference sequence). This CDR3 contains 16 residues. V shed 2 bases and J shed 5 bases, with 19 bases lying between them. The sequenced material came from naive CD4+ T cells from PBMCs. Sample subset: CD45RA+ positively selected. The clonotype comes from a man between 18 and 29 years old in good health. Some clones in this sample may be carry-over from other donors' samples. The chain recombines TRBV5-4 with TRBJ1-1; perhaps TRBD1 as D (5 bases). The CDR3 spells CASSFPAPGKRTEAFF. For the CDR3, the DNA is TGTGCCAGCAGCTTCCCGGCCCCAGGGAAAAGGACTGAAGCTTTCTTT.